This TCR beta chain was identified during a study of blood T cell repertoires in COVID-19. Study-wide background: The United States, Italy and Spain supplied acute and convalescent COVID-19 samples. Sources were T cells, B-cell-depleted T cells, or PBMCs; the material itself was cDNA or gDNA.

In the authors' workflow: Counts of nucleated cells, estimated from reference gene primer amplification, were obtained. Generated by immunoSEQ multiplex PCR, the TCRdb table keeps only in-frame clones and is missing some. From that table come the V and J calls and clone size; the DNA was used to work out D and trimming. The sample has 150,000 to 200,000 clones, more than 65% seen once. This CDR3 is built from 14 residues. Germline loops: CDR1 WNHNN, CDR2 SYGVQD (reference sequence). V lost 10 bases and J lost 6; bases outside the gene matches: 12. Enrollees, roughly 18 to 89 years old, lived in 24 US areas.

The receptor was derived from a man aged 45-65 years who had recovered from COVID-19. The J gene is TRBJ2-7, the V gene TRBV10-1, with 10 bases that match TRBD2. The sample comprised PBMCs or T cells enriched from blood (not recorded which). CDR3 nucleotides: TGCGCCACCGAACGCAGCGGGAGGGCTTCCGAGCAGTACTTC. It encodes CATERSGRASEQYF.